In its sample, the clone carrying this T cell receptor (beta chain) was seen a few times. TCRdb re-called the RT-PCR reads with MiXCR, one entry per CDR3 protein. Counted here are about a million distinct CDR3 sequences, approximately 19% occurring once; the ten biggest clones make up roughly 6.4%. The CDR3 runs to 14 residues. Trimming stripped 6 bases from V and 0 bases from J, with 12 bases between. The germline gives CDR1 SGHRS, CDR2 YFSETQ. The entry originates in a study of patients and donors after allogeneic stem cell transplantation. The clonotype originates from a human donor who was either an allogeneic HSCT recipient or a stem cell or donor lymphocyte infusion donor (not recorded which). It is not recorded whose cells these are; they may come from a transplant donor. The chain joins TRBV5-1 to TRBJ1-1; no definite D call. Sequencing was carried out using blood, either unsorted or a sorted T cell fraction (not recorded which). The DNA of the CDR3 is TGCGCCAGCAATACGGAGGGTTTGAACACTGAAGCTTTCTTT. Translating it yields CASNTEGLNTEAFF.